This TCR beta chain was recorded in a study of shared clonotypes between healthy human individuals. Study-level results: Among non-shared clonotypes, generation probabilities were lower than among those shared by all four donors. Estimated clonotype richness was generally higher in naive than memory subsets.

Positive CCR7 selection of CD45RO-negative cells yielded the naive CD8 cells, and terminally differentiated effector memory CD45RA+ cells were excluded. This clone was detected once. Its antigen is undetermined. Trimming pared 7 bases from V and 1 base from J, leaving 17 bases between. The length of the CDR3 is 15 residues. In germline, CDR1 is ENHRY, CDR2 SYGVKD. Profiled with immunoSEQ multiplex PCR; TCRdb holds only in-frame clones, not every one. This sample has over 750,000 clones, with about 97% found just once. The sequencing input was naive CD8+ T cells sorted from blood. This sequence joins TRBV10-3 and TRBJ2-7; no reliable D call. The receptor's source is a man aged 30-40 years in good health. CDR3 sequence reads: CAIKPGNGESYEQYF. CDR3 nucleotides: TGTGCCATCAAGCCGGGTAACGGAGAGTCCTACGAGCAGTACTTC.